This is a list of T cell receptor beta chains from one sample in a study of OX40 agonist ivuxolimab in advanced cancers. The protocol was immunoSEQ multiplex PCR, while the TCRdb copy is restricted to in-frame clones and leaves out a portion. The data contain around 60,000 clones, 75% to 90% of them singletons. The source material was CD4+ or CD8+ T cells sorted from blood, sampled in a trial of the OX40 agonist ivuxolimab. These receptors were collected from an adult with an advanced solid tumor such as melanoma, head and neck, liver or kidney cancer. Each CDR3 is given with its conserved first and last residue. Each record gives: V gene, J gene, CDR3 protein.

v_call: TRBV7-2; j_call: TRBJ2-3; cdr3_aa: CASSLLTDTQYF
v_call: TRBV28; j_call: TRBJ1-1; cdr3_aa: CASYMNTEAFF
v_call: TRBV5-1; j_call: TRBJ2-1; cdr3_aa: CASSDDDPRGPSGRSSYNEQFF
v_call: TRBV27; j_call: TRBJ2-2; cdr3_aa: CASSLRTTSGRPTGELFF
v_call: TRBV7-3; j_call: TRBJ2-2; cdr3_aa: CASSTSLGQRFDTGELFF
v_call: TRBV6-1; j_call: TRBJ1-5; cdr3_aa: CASSEEGPYSNQPQHF
v_call: TRBV18; j_call: TRBJ2-7; cdr3_aa: CASSPRLADYEQYF
v_call: TRBV4-2; j_call: TRBJ1-2; cdr3_aa: CASSQEHSSFGGYTF
v_call: TRBV5-1; j_call: TRBJ1-1; cdr3_aa: CASSLEGANTEAFF
v_call: TRBV9; j_call: TRBJ2-3; cdr3_aa: CASSVNAGTWRTDTQYF
v_call: TRBV4-2; j_call: TRBJ2-7; cdr3_aa: CASSSGTNYEQYF
v_call: TRBV5-1; j_call: TRBJ2-2; cdr3_aa: CASSPMDTGELFF
v_call: TRBV20-1; j_call: TRBJ2-7; cdr3_aa: CSAALGYEQYF
v_call: TRBV7-9; j_call: TRBJ2-5; cdr3_aa: CASSKSGQTLGETQYF
v_call: TRBV7-6; j_call: TRBJ2-1; cdr3_aa: CASSTRLAGGEQFF
v_call: TRBV7-3; j_call: TRBJ2-5; cdr3_aa: CASSLETQYF
v_call: TRBV28; j_call: TRBJ2-4; cdr3_aa: CASTGGYAKNIQYF
v_call: TRBV27; j_call: TRBJ2-3; cdr3_aa: CASSGREGDTQYF
v_call: TRBV28; j_call: TRBJ2-6; cdr3_aa: CASRGGNSGANVLTF
v_call: TRBV6-1; j_call: TRBJ2-6; cdr3_aa: CASSLKDGANVLTF
v_call: TRBV7-3; j_call: TRBJ2-7; cdr3_aa: CASSPISGDRQYF
v_call: TRBV18; j_call: TRBJ2-7; cdr3_aa: CASSPEGHPTYEQYF
v_call: TRBV6-1; j_call: TRBJ2-5; cdr3_aa: CASSPGGRETQYF
v_call: TRBV5-1; j_call: TRBJ1-1; cdr3_aa: CASSLDPTGPLRAFF
v_call: TRBV4-2; j_call: TRBJ2-3; cdr3_aa: CASSQPVTDTQYF
v_call: TRBV19; j_call: TRBJ1-3; cdr3_aa: CASSPRTVRTGNTIYF
v_call: TRBV6-5; j_call: TRBJ2-5; cdr3_aa: CASSGGRWETQYF
v_call: TRBV4-2; j_call: TRBJ2-3; cdr3_aa: CASSQGGQGPDTQYF
v_call: TRBV6-5; j_call: TRBJ2-7; cdr3_aa: CASSPDRGASYEQYF
v_call: TRBV5-1; j_call: TRBJ2-1; cdr3_aa: CASSPPTSGDSYNEQFF
v_call: TRBV20-1; j_call: TRBJ1-1; cdr3_aa: CSAPTGREAFF
v_call: TRBV6-6; j_call: .; cdr3_aa: CASSGDRGISYEQYF
v_call: TRBV18; j_call: TRBJ2-2; cdr3_aa: CASSPGRHSTGELFF
v_call: TRBV7-8; j_call: TRBJ2-5; cdr3_aa: CASSPPVQETQYF
v_call: TRBV28; j_call: TRBJ2-3; cdr3_aa: CASSKQGPDTQYF
v_call: TRBV2; j_call: TRBJ2-7; cdr3_aa: CASRDASGWTSYEQYF
v_call: TRBV28; j_call: TRBJ2-7; cdr3_aa: CASSYPLSLAGGPYEQYF
v_call: TRBV6-5; j_call: TRBJ2-7; cdr3_aa: CASSYVGGLKEEYF
v_call: TRBV5-1; j_call: TRBJ2-5; cdr3_aa: CASSFSRQETQYF
v_call: TRBV7-3; j_call: TRBJ1-2; cdr3_aa: CASSFSGQRFYGYTF
v_call: TRBV7-3; j_call: TRBJ2-3; cdr3_aa: CASSRQGTDTQYF
v_call: TRBV6-6; j_call: TRBJ2-2; cdr3_aa: CASRGQGEAGELFF
v_call: TRBV18; j_call: TRBJ2-7; cdr3_aa: CASSLAGTGGFRVSYEQYF
v_call: TRBV21-1; j_call: TRBJ1-5; cdr3_aa: CAHPNSRTGESPLGTQPQHF
v_call: TRBV5-8; j_call: TRBJ1-5; cdr3_aa: CASSLAGYSNQPQHF
v_call: TRBV6-6; j_call: TRBJ2-7; cdr3_aa: CASSPLFSGVAYEQYF
v_call: TRBV5-8; j_call: TRBJ1-3; cdr3_aa: CASSLWGFSGNTIYF
v_call: TRBV18; j_call: TRBJ1-4; cdr3_aa: CASSPFSRGGGEKLFF
v_call: TRBV7-9; j_call: TRBJ1-4; cdr3_aa: CASSYTGTGRTNEKLFF
v_call: TRBV12-5; j_call: TRBJ1-1; cdr3_aa: CASGGQGVITEAFF
v_call: TRBV2; j_call: TRBJ2-5; cdr3_aa: CASSARLAGGQETQYF
v_call: TRBV18; j_call: TRBJ1-2; cdr3_aa: CASSPGSDYGYTF
v_call: TRBV6-4; j_call: TRBJ2-3; cdr3_aa: CARGLAGVPGDTQYF
v_call: TRBV19; j_call: TRBJ2-2; cdr3_aa: CASSTPGLTGELFF
v_call: TRBV5-4; j_call: TRBJ1-1; cdr3_aa: CASSMSSGVGTEAFF
v_call: TRBV7-9; j_call: TRBJ1-4; cdr3_aa: CASRVGQGLEKLFF
v_call: TRBV11-1; j_call: TRBJ2-3; cdr3_aa: CASSSGLAGVADTQYF
v_call: TRBV10-1; j_call: TRBJ2-7; cdr3_aa: CASSEFATRTGEQYF
v_call: TRBV27; j_call: TRBJ1-2; cdr3_aa: CASSPRQGVGYGYTF